This TCR beta chain appears in the sequencing data of a study of blood T cells in healthy people across ages (dated by TCRdb to about 2015). Background on the whole study: In model experiments, template switching captured roughly one uniquely barcoded TCR beta cDNA molecule for every two T cells. Using the same blood draw, the study looked at two additional independent replicas of 1 million unique cDNA reads for two donors, one aged 18 to 30 and the other aged 80 or older. To avoid experimental bias, donors of different ages were distributed randomly across sequencing lanes. Donors were grouped into four age groups: young (average 16 years), middle-aged (under 40), aged (62) and long-lived (around 80). Age-related changes in TCR beta repertoire diversity were measured in the study by deep sequencing normalized with unique cDNA molecular identifiers. On the study overall, not on this receptor specifically: Observed TCR beta diversity per million T cells fell roughly linearly with age, and a significant reduction was already apparent by age around 40. There was a strong correlation between observed TCR beta diversity and the percentage of naive T cells measured by flow cytometry. Total diversity estimates from one million sequenced T cells were considered lower bounds and underestimates. Since profiling was done on bulk unsorted PBMCs, naive and antigen-experienced compartments could not be conclusively compared. Compared with the aged group, the long-lived group had more naive CD4+ T cells, fewer expanded clones and increased TCR diversity, suggesting age selection. Because the CMV infection status of the donors was unknown, age-related changes in expanded clonotypes may potentially have been confounded.

Receptor amplification or capture employed 5' RACE. TCRdb lists the instrument as Illumina HiSeq 2500. A second roughly 6 to 11 cycle PCR used a sample-barcoded 5' primer and a J-beta primer mix. A unique molecular identifier was introduced onto each TCR beta cDNA molecule by a template-switch 5' adaptor carrying 12 random nucleotides. Each sample yielded at least 3 million CDR3-containing paired-end reads. The Mint cDNA synthesis kit, primed by a TRBC-specific oligonucleotide, was used to synthesize first-strand cDNA from all RNA. All cDNA was treated with uracil-DNA glycosylase and then went through a first 18-cycle PCR with the universal primers M1SS and BC2_uni_R. On the authors' methods: Normalization of each sample was performed by random selection of 1 million high-quality reads, each carrying a distinct molecular identifier. Instead of being binned into consensus sequences, reads with shared molecular identifiers were discarded. MiTCR, set to a Q25 quality threshold and the strictest error-elimination algorithm, was used for CDR3 identification, clonotype clustering and error correction. A nonparametric unseen species model with Euler transformation was used to estimate a lower bound on total TCR beta diversity. TCRdb trimmed the raw reads at Q25, called clones with MiXCR and kept productive beta chains. Rows are combined by CDR3 protein, so each entry shows the most common genes and DNA. For this entry, the V and J calls and clone size follow TCRdb and not the study's own pipeline. This sample holds approximately 1.5 million distinct CDR3 sequences; approximately 42% were observed only once. The top ten constitute around 4% of the sample.

The CDR1 and CDR2 encoded by the germline V gene are SGHVS and FNYEAQ. V is clipped by 1 base and J by 4 bases, and the sequence between their germline boundaries is 12 bases long. The CDR3 runs 15 residues from the cysteine to the phenylalanine. Solely the CDR3 DNA is kept, with 45 bases framed from the first base. On this clonotype: The specificity of this receptor is unknown. Base quality data are lacking; no much larger clone is found one base away.

The donors were roughly 40 Caucasian individuals from Russia, aged 6 to 90 years, who were systemically healthy. Approximately 9.3 milliliters of peripheral blood were drawn from each donor into EDTA-treated Vacutainer tubes. Ficoll-Paque density-gradient centrifugation was used to isolate PBMCs, with at least 7 million per sample. Trizol reagent was used to extract total RNA from the PBMCs, yielding at least 5.5 micrograms per sample. The percentages of naive CD45RAhigh/CD27high T cells were determined by flow cytometry on a PBMC aliquot from every donor. The receptor comes from a woman under 30 in good health. The chain links TRBV7-6 with TRBJ2-3, with a weak D call of TRBD2 (6 bases match). Sequencing was done on a sample of blood. The CDR3 protein: CASSLEAGIADTQYF. The sequenced DNA is TGTGCCAGCAGCTTAGAGGCGGGAATCGCAGATACGCAGTATTTT. Supplemented by the reference TRBV7-6 and TRBJ2-3 proteins around the CDR3, the complete variable domain is GAGVSQSPRYKVTKRGQDVALRCDPISGHVSLYWYRQALGQGPEFLTYFNYEAQQDKSGLPNDRFSAERPEGSISTLTIQRTEQRDSAMYRCASSLEAGIADTQYFGPGTRLTVL.